The clone carrying this TCR beta chain was picked up a small number of times. Its antigen remains unknown. The data derive from a study of early T cells in non-severe SARS-CoV-2 infection. CDR1 and CDR2 (germline): MNHEY, SVGEGT. Trimming cost V 2 bases and J 0 bases, with 14 bases left between them. There are 16 residues in the CDR3. TCRdb reprocessed the 5' RACE reads via MiXCR and lists one record per CDR3 protein. The sample has tens of thousands of distinct CDR3 sequences, more than 9% seen once. Points from the study as a whole: Matching results from VDJdb favored anti-spike CD8 responses, leaving private and CD4 specificities undetected.

This TCR came from an adult who was a healthcare worker with PCR-confirmed SARS-CoV-2 infection or an uninfected control (not recorded which). The chain couples TRBV6-2 or TRBV6-3 to TRBJ2-7; maybe TRBD1 (6 bases). The specimen sequenced was whole blood. CDR3 sequence (DNA): TGTGCCAGCAGTTACGGGGTCTCGGACAGCTCCTACGAGCAGTACTTC. Translating gives CASSYGVSDSSYEQYF.